This T cell receptor (beta chain) was captured in a study of OX40 agonist ivuxolimab in advanced cancers. TCRdb's copy holds only in-frame clones and misses some; the assay was immunoSEQ multiplex PCR. Here the sample spans about 36,000 clones, about four fifths being singletons. Germline CDR1 reads SGHVS; CDR2 reads FQNEAQ. CDR3 length: 14 residues. The material was CD4+ or CD8+ T cells sorted from blood, obtained in a trial of the OX40 agonist ivuxolimab. The chain carries TRBV7-8 and TRBJ2-5; perhaps TRBD1 as D (6 bases). Gene TRBJ2-7 matches the end of the DNA better, so the J call may be wrong. This receptor was identified in an adult with an advanced solid tumor such as melanoma, head and neck, liver or kidney cancer. The CDR3 loop reads CASSPRGQSYEQYF. CDR3 in DNA: TGTGCCAGCAGCCCCAGGGGCCAGTCCTACGAGCAGTACTTC.